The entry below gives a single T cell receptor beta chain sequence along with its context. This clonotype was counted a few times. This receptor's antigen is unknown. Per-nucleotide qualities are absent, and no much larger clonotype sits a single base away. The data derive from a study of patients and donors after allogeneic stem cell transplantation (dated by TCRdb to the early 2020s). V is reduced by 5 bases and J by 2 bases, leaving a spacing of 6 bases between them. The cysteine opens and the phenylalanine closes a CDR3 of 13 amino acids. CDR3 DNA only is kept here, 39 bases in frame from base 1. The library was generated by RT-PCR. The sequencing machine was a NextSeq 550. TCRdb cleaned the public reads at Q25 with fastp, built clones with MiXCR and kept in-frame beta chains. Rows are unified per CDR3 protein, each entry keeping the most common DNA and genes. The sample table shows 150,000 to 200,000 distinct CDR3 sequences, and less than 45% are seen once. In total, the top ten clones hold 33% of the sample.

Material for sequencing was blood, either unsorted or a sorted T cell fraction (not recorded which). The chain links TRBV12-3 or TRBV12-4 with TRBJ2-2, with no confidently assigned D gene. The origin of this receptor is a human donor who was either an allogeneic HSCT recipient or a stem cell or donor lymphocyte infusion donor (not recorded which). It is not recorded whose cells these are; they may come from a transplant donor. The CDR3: CASSPDNTGELFF. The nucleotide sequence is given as TGTGCCAGCAGTCCAGACAACACCGGGGAGCTGTTTTTT.